The text below deals with one T cell receptor (beta chain). Its antigen is unidentified. V lost 3 bases, J lost 2 bases, and 3 bases stayed unmatched. Germline CDR1 and CDR2: SQVTM and ANQGSEA. The CDR3 is made up of 14 amino acids. Here immunoSEQ multiplex PCR was the method, and the copy in TCRdb shows in-frame clones only, minus some. This sample yields about 63,000 clones, of which approximately 80% are seen a single time; more than 3% belongs to the top ten. The data belong to a study of early stage breast cancer tumors. Overall study: Most invasive tumors, about 75% of the 16, were ER+/PR+/HER2-. Whole-study results and caveats: Compared with adjacent normal breast tissue, tumors showed roughly 2.5-fold greater T cell density and higher clonality.

The material sequenced was blood. This chain connects TRBV29-1 to TRBJ2-1; 8 bases match TRBD2. The sequence was obtained from a person under 45 with breast cancer. In DNA, the CDR3 is TGCAGCGTTGAGCGGGAGGAAGCCTACAATGAGCAGTTCTTC. As protein: CSVEREEAYNEQFF.